Listed below are T cell receptor beta chains from one sample, sequenced in a study of blood T cell repertoires in COVID-19. Generated by immunoSEQ multiplex PCR, the TCRdb table keeps only in-frame clones and is missing some. The table lists 250,000 to 300,000 clones, just over 90% of them singletons. Sequenced input: peripheral blood. These TCRs come from a woman aged 30 to 39 with COVID-19, enrolled during active disease. Each CDR3 is given with its conserved first and last residue. A D gene is named only where the DNA matches it firmly. Size values are once, few and many counts, or a class for expanded clones, and some rows have none.

V	size	D	J	DNA	CDR3
TRBV24-1	.	.	TRBJ2-3	TGTGCCACCAGTGCTCGCAGTTCCACAGATACGCAGTATTTT	CATSARSSTDTQYF
TRBV6-7	.	TRBD1	TRBJ1-2	TGTGCCAGCAGTTACTGCCGGACAGGGGACGTCTATGGCTACACCTTC	CASSYCRTGDVYGYTF
TRBV27	.	.	TRBJ1-1	TGTGCCAGTTTGCCAGGGACACGAACCACTGAAGCTTTCTTT	CASLPGTRTTEAFF
TRBV5-4	.	TRBD1	TRBJ1-4	TGTGCCAGCAGTCACAGGGGGCGAGGAGACACTAATGAAAAACTGTTTTTT	CASSHRGRGDTNEKLFF
TRBV10-3	.	TRBD1	TRBJ1-2	TGTGCCATCAGCCCGGGACAGGGAGTCTCTGGCTACACCTTC	CAISPGQGVSGYTF
TRBV6-5	.	TRBD2	TRBJ2-3	TGTGCCAGCAGAGGACTAGCGGGGGACACAGATACGCAGTATTTT	CASRGLAGDTDTQYF
TRBV19	once	TRBD1	TRBJ1-5	TGTGCCAGTGCTGGGACAGGGGGGAATCAGCCCCAGCATTTT	CASAGTGGNQPQHF
TRBV7-9	.	TRBD2	TRBJ2-1	TGTGCCAGCAGCTTGGCTAGCGGGGGTTACAATGAGCAGTTCTTC	CASSLASGGYNEQFF
TRBV19	once	TRBD2	TRBJ2-2	TGTGCCAGTGCACCTTGGGGGCTAGCGGGAGCTTCGAACACCGGGGAGCTGTTTTTT	CASAPWGLAGASNTGELFF
TRBV3-1/TRBV3-2	.	.	TRBJ1-2	TGTGCCAGCAGCCGCAACCAGGGGTTCTATGGCTACACCTTC	CASSRNQGFYGYTF
TRBV28	once	.	TRBJ2-7	TGTGCCAGCAGTTTATTGAGACAGGCCGGATACGAGCAGTACTTC	CASSLLRQAGYEQYF
TRBV29-1	once	TRBD1	TRBJ2-2	TGCAGCGTTGAACAATGGACAGGAAACACCGGGGAGCTGTTTTTT	CSVEQWTGNTGELFF
TRBV10-2	.	TRBD1	TRBJ1-5	TGCGCCAGCAGCTCGTGGGACAGGGATACGTGGCAGCCCCAGCATTTT	CASSSWDRDTWQPQHF
TRBV9	.	.	TRBJ1-3	TGTGCCAGCAGCGTAAGCAGGGCTACGGGAAACACCATATATTTT	CASSVSRATGNTIYF
TRBV7-8	.	.	TRBJ1-5	TGTGCCAGCAGCTTAAGGGGGGGGAGCAATCAGCCCCAGCATTTT	CASSLRGGSNQPQHF
TRBV5-4	.	TRBD1	TRBJ1-4	TGTGCCAGCTCTGACAGGGCTGGGAGTTCAACTAATGAAAAACTGTTTTTT	CASSDRAGSSTNEKLFF
TRBV30	.	.	TRBJ1-6	TGTGCCTGGAGACAGGAGAATAATTCACCCCTCCACTTT	CAWRQENNSPLHF
TRBV11-3	.	.	TRBJ2-7	TGTGCCAGCAGCCAAGGACTGGCCTACGAGCAGTACTTC	CASSQGLAYEQYF
TRBV30	once	TRBD2	TRBJ2-7	TGTGCCCGGGGAGCGGCGGGAGCTACCTCCGAACAGTACTTC	CARGAAGATSEQYF
TRBV5-1	once	TRBD1	TRBJ1-1	TGCGCCAGCAGCGCCGGACAGGGGATATCTGAAGCTTTCTTT	CASSAGQGISEAFF
TRBV2	.	TRBD1	TRBJ1-2	TGTGCCAGCAGTGATCCGGGACAGGGGGCAGGGAACTATGGCTACACCTTC	CASSDPGQGAGNYGYTF
TRBV4-2	.	.	TRBJ2-3	TGTGCCAGCAGCCAAGAGGCCGGGTACAACACAGATACGCAGTATTTT	CASSQEAGYNTDTQYF
TRBV19	once	.	TRBJ2-5	TGTGCCAGTAGTCCCAGCGGAGAGACCCAGTACTTC	CASSPSGETQYF
TRBV11-3	once	.	TRBJ1-2	TGTGCCAGCAGCCCCCAATGGGAGGGGCCGGTGACCTTC	CASSPQWEGPVTF
TRBV5-6	.	.	TRBJ2-6	TGTGCCAGCAGACCAGCAGGTTCTGGGGCCAACGTCCTGACTTTC	CASRPAGSGANVLTF
TRBV6-5	.	.	TRBJ1-2	TGTGCCAGCAGCCCCCGGGCAGGGGCTGGCTACACCTTC	CASSPRAGAGYTF
TRBV11-2	.	TRBD1	TRBJ2-6	TGTGCCAGCAGCCCACGGACAGGGCAAGGTTCGGGGGCCAACGTCCTGACTTTC	CASSPRTGQGSGANVLTF
TRBV29-1	.	TRBD1	TRBJ2-3	TGCAGCGTTCAACCGGGACAGGGAACAGATACGCAGTATTTT	CSVQPGQGTDTQYF
TRBV11-2	.	.	TRBJ2-7	TGTGCCAGCAGCTTAGGTCCGGGAGATTACGAGCAGTACTTC	CASSLGPGDYEQYF
TRBV11-1	.	.	TRBJ2-2	TGTGCCAGCAGCATGAGTAGTTACACCGGGGAGCTGTTTTTT	CASSMSSYTGELFF
TRBV2	.	TRBD2	TRBJ2-7	TGTGCCAGTAGTTGGGGGGGCTCCTACGAGCAGTACTTC	CASSWGGSYEQYF